This is a list of T cell receptor beta chains from one sample in a study of blood T cell repertoires in COVID-19. Using immunoSEQ multiplex PCR, the repertoire was profiled, and TCRdb retains in-frame clones only, with some absent. Of just under 350,000 clones in the sample, around 82% were seen once. The sample comprised peripheral blood. Source of these receptors: a man between 25 and 39 years old with active or convalescent COVID-19. Each CDR3 is given with its conserved first and last residue. Only part of the rows carry a size: once, few, many, or a class if the clone is expanded.

TRBJ2-4,TRBV7-2,NA,CASTNPAGAGINIQYF
TRBJ1-5,TRBV30,NA,CAWSRRRGWNQPQHF
TRBJ2-7,TRBV18,NA,CASSPRPTGADVNEQYF
TRBJ2-5,TRBV5-1,few,CASSLGPGGPEETQYF
TRBJ2-3,TRBV2,NA,CASSVSGQGAVDTQYF
TRBJ2-5,TRBV19,NA,CASSIPAGETQYF
TRBJ2-1,TRBV12-3/TRBV12-4,few,CASSTTRGNEQFF
TRBJ1-1,TRBV30,NA,CAWREAENTEAFF
TRBJ1-6,TRBV7-8,once,CASSPGQWGNSPLHF
TRBJ1-4,TRBV3-1/TRBV3-2,once,CASSATGATNEKLFF
TRBJ1-1,TRBV11-1,NA,CASSLVGGTEAFF
TRBJ1-2,TRBV19,NA,CASSTAYRDGSYGYTF
TRBJ2-2,TRBV4-2,NA,CASSQRLAGAANTGELFF
TRBJ1-1,TRBV11-2,NA,CASSLVRGPVGTEAFF